Shown below are 10 T cell receptor beta chains from a single sample sequenced in a study of CD4 T cells in relation to SARS-CoV-2 and coronaviruses. Using immunoSEQ multiplex PCR, the repertoire was profiled, and TCRdb retains in-frame clones only, with some absent. The sample has about 36,000 clones, over 65% seen once. Antigens of these TCRs are unknown. Sequenced material: memory CD4+ T cells from PBMCs, cultured in vitro. Receptors originate from an adult with COVID-19.

V gene TRBV28 combines with J gene TRBJ2-1; D remains ambiguous. V shed 2 bases and J shed 0 bases, with 5 bases lying between them. The CDR3 runs 14 residues. The germline CDR1 and CDR2 sequences are MDHEN and SYDVKM. CDR3 sequence: CASSLANSYNEQFF. The CDR3 DNA follows: TGTGCCAGCAGTTTAGCGAACTCCTACAATGAGCAGTTCTTC.

V usage is TRBV30 and J usage is TRBJ1-3, with D uncertain. V lost 3 bases, J lost 4 bases, and 4 bases lay in between. The CDR3 length is 11 residues. CDR1 and CDR2 from the germline V gene are GTSNPN and SVGIG (reference sequence). The CDR3 reads CAWSRGNTIYF. In DNA form, the CDR3 reads TGTGCCTGGAGCAGAGGAAACACCATATATTTT.

The chain has TRBV5-1 and TRBJ2-7; 7 nucleotides match TRBD1. V lost 0 bases, J lost 9 bases, and 12 bases stayed unmatched. Germline values: CDR1 SGHRS, CDR2 YFSETQ. This CDR3 has 15 amino acids. For the CDR3, the DNA is TGCGCCAGCAGCTTGGGAGGGACAGCGCTACGAGGGCAGTACTTC. This encodes CASSLGGTALRGQYF.

The genes are TRBV5-6 and TRBJ2-5; D remains unclear. Germline V lookup: CDR1 SGHDT, CDR2 YYEEEE. V lost 4 bases and J lost 4, with 11 bases in between. This CDR3 is built from 13 residues. The chain's CDR3 is CASSLWMGETQYF. The CDR3 DNA reads TGTGCCAGCAGCCTGTGGATGGGAGAGACCCAGTACTTC.

This rearrangement joins TRBV29-1 to TRBJ2-3; no firm D call. The CDR3 loop spans 12 amino acids. Germline V gene sequence: CDR1 SQVTM, CDR2 ANQGSEA. The ends were cut back, 3 bases at V and 6 bases at J, with 10 bases in the middle. For the CDR3, the DNA is TGCAGCGTTGATCAGAAGGTTGATACGCAGTATTTT. Its protein is CSVDQKVDTQYF.

This chain connects TRBV9 to TRBJ1-1, with unresolved D. CDR3 length equals 14 residues. Looked up from germline, CDR1 is SGDLS and CDR2 is YYNGEE. The V end was cut by 3 bases, the J end by 0 bases, with 9 bases between. Here the CDR3 reads CASSDQSMNTEAFF. The CDR3 DNA sequence: TGTGCCAGCAGCGATCAGTCTATGAACACTGAAGCTTTCTTT.

CDR3 residues: CASSNRGPYGYTF. Written as DNA, the CDR3 is TGTGCCAGCAGCAATAGGGGGCCCTATGGCTACACCTTC. The chain couples TRBV7-9 to TRBJ1-2; 7 nucleotides line up with TRBD1. V was clipped by 5 bases and J by 4 bases; unmatched bases: 4. This CDR3 comprises 13 residues. The V gene's germline CDR1 is SEHNR and CDR2 FQNEAQ (reference sequence).

CDR3 amino acids: CASSPGTSGKQYF. In DNA form, the CDR3 reads TGTGCCAGCAGCCCTGGGACTAGCGGGAAGCAGTACTTC. V and J are TRBV28 and TRBJ2-7, with TRBD2 matching over 13 bases. CDR3 length: 13 residues. Germline-derived CDR1 and CDR2 are MDHEN and SYDVKM. V lost 6 bases, J lost 8 bases, and 4 bases stayed unmatched.

The V gene is TRBV20-1, the J gene TRBJ2-7, with 11 bases identical to TRBD2. The CDR3 length is 13 residues. V shed 3 bases, J shed 4 bases, and the junction held 2 bases outside the gene matches. Germline V gene lookup returns CDR1 DFQATT and CDR2 SNEGSKA (reference sequence). Here the CDR3 reads CSASLAGGYEQYF. CDR3 bases: TGCAGTGCTAGTCTAGCGGGGGGATACGAGCAGTACTTC.

The chain links TRBV4-1 to TRBJ2-1, with TRBD2 identical over 15 bases. The CDR3 covers 16 residues. The ends lost 3 bases at V and 9 bases at J; junction bases unmatched: 6. CDR1 and CDR2 from the germline V gene are MGHRA and YSYEKL. Here the CDR3 reads CASSHRGLAGGVEQFF. The CDR3 DNA reads as TGCGCCAGCAGCCACCGGGGACTAGCGGGAGGTGTTGAGCAGTTCTTC.